A selection of T cell receptor beta chains follows, all from one sample in a study of blood T cell repertoires in COVID-19. Assay: immunoSEQ multiplex PCR; the TCRdb copy retains only in-frame clones and omits some. The data contain tens of thousands of clones, about 86% of them singletons. The specimen sequenced was peripheral blood. Receptors were obtained from a man aged 55 to 69 with acute or convalescent COVID-19. The CDR3 runs from the conserved cysteine through the conserved F or W. A D gene is named only where the DNA matches it firmly. Clone size is given for some rows only: seen once, a few or many times, or a class if the clone is expanded.

>NA|NA|TRBJ2-5|TRBV9
TGTGCCAGCAGCACCCGCCAGACAGTCCAAGAGACCCAGTACTTC
CASSTRQTVQETQYF
>TRBD1|NA|TRBJ2-7|TRBV27
TGTGCCAGCAGTTTATCGGACAGGGGGGCTGAATCGCAGTACTTC
CASSLSDRGAESQYF
>NA|few|TRBJ1-2|TRBV27
TGTGCCAGCAGTCCTCTCGCGGGGGGCCACTATGGCTACACCTTC
CASSPLAGGHYGYTF
>TRBD1|NA|TRBJ1-6|TRBV7-9
TGTGCCAGCCTCGGACAGGGAAATTCACCCCTCCACTTT
CASLGQGNSPLHF
>TRBD2|NA|TRBJ2-7|TRBV12-5
TGTGCTAGTGGTCTAGCGGGGGTCTACGAGCAGTACTTC
CASGLAGVYEQYF
>TRBD2|NA|TRBJ2-7|TRBV7-2
TGTGCCAGCAGCCCCCTAGCGGGGGGGCAGTACGAGCAGTACTTC
CASSPLAGGQYEQYF
>TRBD1|NA|TRBJ1-2|TRBV6-5
TGTGCCAGCAGTTCTCGACAGGGTAGTGGCTACACCTTC
CASSSRQGSGYTF
>NA|NA|TRBJ2-5|TRBV7-2
TGTGCCAGCAGCTCCTCAGGGTATCAAGAGACCCAGTACTTC
CASSSSGYQETQYF
>NA|once|TRBJ2-2|TRBV27
TGTGCCAGCAGTGAGGGAACCGGGGAGCTGTTTTTT
CASSEGTGELFF
>NA|NA|TRBJ2-3|TRBV5-1
TGCGCCAGCAGCTTCAGGGGAGGCACAGATACGCAGTATTTT
CASSFRGGTDTQYF
>TRBD1|few|TRBJ1-2|TRBV4-3
TGCGCCAGCAGCCAAGACCGGACAGGGCGCTATGGCTACACCTTC
CASSQDRTGRYGYTF
>NA|NA|TRBJ1-5|TRBV27
TGTGCCAGCAGTTTTTCCAGCGGGCGGTATAGCAATCAGCCCCAGCATTTT
CASSFSSGRYSNQPQHF